These 25 T cell receptor beta chains share one sample of origin, sequenced in a study of cytotoxic CD8 clonotypes in ibrutinib-treated CLL. The method was immunoSEQ multiplex PCR; TCRdb's version includes in-frame clones alone and lacks a portion of them. The sample shows some 200,000 clones, 70% of them seen only once. The specimen comprised PBMCs, sampled after 12 months of ibrutinib treatment. The receptors here all came from a human donor with chronic lymphocytic leukemia.

This chain links TRBV7-3 with TRBJ2-3, with 8 bases that match TRBD1. This CDR3 has 13 amino acids. The V segment lost 5 bases and the J segment 7 bases; nucleotides outside the gene matches: 5. Germline V CDR1 and CDR2: SGHTA, FQGTGA. The DNA for the CDR3 is TGTGCCAGCAGCCTTGGACAGGGTAATACGCAGTATTTT. It encodes CASSLGQGNTQYF.

The V call is TRBV18, the J call TRBJ2-3; D possibly matches TRBD1 or TRBD2 (5 bases each). CDR3 length: 15 residues. Trimming shortened V by 5 bases and J by 1 base, and 13 bases separated the two germline ends. From germline, CDR1 is KGHSH and CDR2 LQKENI. The chain's CDR3 is CASSGAGRGTDTQYF. CDR3 coding DNA: TGTGCCAGCTCAGGGGCCGGGCGGGGCACAGATACGCAGTATTTT.

The V and J genes are TRBV27 and TRBJ2-6; either TRBD1 or TRBD2 may supply D (6 bases each). Trimming cost V 6 bases and J 6 bases, with 18 bases left between them. The germline V gene encodes CDR1 MNHEY and CDR2 SMNVEV (reference sequence). The CDR3 contains 16 residues. The chain's CDR3 is CASSLRGDAVANVLTF. CDR3 bases: TGTGCCAGCAGCCTTAGGGGGGATGCCGTGGCCAACGTCCTGACTTTC. Supplemented by reference TRBV27 and TRBJ2-6, the full variable domain reads EAQVTQNPRYLITVTGKKLTVTCSQNMNHEYMSWYRQDPGLGLRQIYYSMNVEVTDKGDVPEGYKVSRKEKRNFPLILESPSPNQTSLYFCASSLRGDAVANVLTFGAGSRLTVL.

CDR3: CATSRRGFGTEAFF. DNA of the CDR3: TGTGCCACCAGCAGAAGGGGGTTTGGTACTGAAGCTTTCTTT. The chain carries TRBV15 and TRBJ1-1, with D possibly matching TRBD1 (6 bases). V was shortened by 2 bases and J by 5 bases, with 12 bases between the two germline ends. The CDR3 has 14 residues. The germline gives CDR1 LNHNV, CDR2 YYDKDF (reference sequence).

V usage is TRBV5-1 and J usage is TRBJ1-5, with 9 bases aligning to TRBD1. CDR3 size: 15 residues. J gave up 6 bases and V 1 base, and 5 bases lay outside the gene matches. CDR1 is SGHRS, CDR2 YFSETQ, per germline. CDR3 in amino acids: CASSLLGTGLQPQHF. The CDR3 region has the DNA TGCGCCAGCAGCTTGTTGGGGACAGGGCTTCAGCCCCAGCATTTT.

In nucleotides, the CDR3 is TGTGCCAGCAGTACCACCGGGACAGGCTATGGCTACACCTTC. Amino acids: CASSTTGTGYGYTF. This rearrangement joins TRBV6-5 to TRBJ1-2, with TRBD1 identical over 8 bases. V lost 5 bases and J lost 4; bases outside the gene matches: 6. The CDR3 totals 14 residues. The germline gives CDR1 MNHEY, CDR2 SVGAGI.

The chain uses TRBV5-6 and TRBJ2-1, with 7 bases that match TRBD2. The junction had 4 bases not matched to a gene; V was cut back by 2 bases and J by 8 bases. Germline CDR1 SGHDT, CDR2 YYEEEE. This CDR3 has 13 amino acids. This chain's CDR3 is CASSLSGRDEQFF. As DNA, the CDR3 is TGTGCCAGCAGCTTATCAGGGAGGGATGAGCAGTTCTTC.

The chain links TRBV5-6 to TRBJ1-1; D perhaps matches TRBD1 (5 bases). The CDR3 totals 15 residues. The V gene lost 2 bases and the J gene lost 0 bases, with 11 bases spanning the gap. Germline V CDR1 and CDR2: SGHDT, YYEEEE. CDR3 sequence reads: CASSFLNRMNTEAFF. In nucleotides, the CDR3 is TGTGCCAGCAGCTTTTTGAACAGGATGAACACTGAAGCTTTCTTT.

The chain joins TRBV7-3 to TRBJ2-1; 12 bases agree with TRBD2. Germline V gene lookup returns CDR1 SGHTA and CDR2 FQGTGA. Trimming cost V 4 bases and J 6 bases; bases outside gene matches: 10. The CDR3 loop spans 17 amino acids. CDR3 in DNA: TGTGCCAGCAGCTCAAGGGCTAGCGGGAGGGCCGGCAATGAGCAGTTCTTC. Translation: CASSSRASGRAGNEQFF.

This clone has a handful of counts. The rearrangement links TRBV9 to TRBJ1-1; D is uncertain. The germline V and J ends were trimmed by 2 bases and 4 bases, with 9 bases remaining between them. The CDR3 contains 13 residues. The germline V gene encodes CDR1 SGDLS and CDR2 YYNGEE. The CDR3 nucleotides read TGTGCCAGCAGCGTTGAGAGGAGCACTGAAGCTTTCTTT. This codes for CASSVERSTEAFF.

The chain uses TRBV29-1 and TRBJ2-7; D is tentatively TRBD1 or TRBD2 (6 bases each). This CDR3 comprises 14 residues. Germline CDR1 SQVTM, CDR2 ANQGSEA. V was trimmed by 3 bases and J by 2 bases, leaving 14 bases between them. CDR3 loop: CSVDRGPLTYEQYF. The CDR3 DNA reads TGCAGCGTTGACCGGGGGCCCCTAACCTACGAGCAGTACTTC.

V is TRBV28 and J is TRBJ2-7; D ambiguous. The CDR3 sequence is 11 residues long. Trimming shortened V by 5 bases and J by 2 bases, and 4 bases separated the two germline ends. Germline lookup yields CDR1 MDHEN and CDR2 SYDVKM. In nucleotides, the CDR3 is TGTGCCAGCAGTCATCCCTACGAGCAGTACTTC. Translated: CASSHPYEQYF.

This clone was detected a few times. The rearrangement joins TRBV27 to TRBJ1-2; the D is unclear. Trimming left V 5 bases short and J 11 bases short, with 9 bases between. The CDR3 length is 10 residues. CDR1 MNHEY and CDR2 SMNVEV come from the germline V gene (reference sequence). Here the CDR3 DNA reads TGTGCCAGCAGTCCCGCAGGTTACACCTTC. Amino acid sequence: CASSPAGYTF.

This chain joins TRBV4-2 and TRBJ2-7; the D call may be TRBD1 or TRBD2 (5 bases each). Germline V CDR1 and CDR2: LGHNA, YNFKEQ. The CDR3 totals 13 residues. V gave up 0 bases and J gave up 9 bases, with 12 bases separating them. CDR3 in amino acids: CASSQDLGAGQYF. The CDR3 bases are TGTGCCAGCAGCCAAGATCTCGGGGCAGGGCAGTACTTC.

This chain links TRBV5-1 with TRBJ2-2, with TRBD1 matching 10 bases. V shed 2 bases and J 4 bases; nucleotides not matched to a gene: 8. CDR1 is SGHRS, CDR2 YFSETQ, per germline. There are 17 residues in the CDR3. The CDR3 protein is CASSFLPGQGTTGELFF. The DNA of the CDR3 is TGCGCCAGCAGCTTCTTACCGGGACAGGGGACCACCGGGGAGCTGTTTTTT.

The chain joins TRBV6-9 to TRBJ2-5; no definite D call. Trimming left V 6 bases short and J 1 base short, with 9 bases between. The CDR3 has 13 amino acids. Germline lookup yields CDR1 MNHGY and CDR2 SVAAGI. The CDR3 protein is CASSARGQETQYF. The CDR3 region has the DNA TGTGCCAGCAGCGCCAGAGGCCAAGAGACCCAGTACTTC.

The chain links TRBV7-9 to TRBJ2-2, with no clear D. The V gene lost 5 bases and the J gene lost 3 bases, with 10 bases spanning the gap. Germline CDR1 reads SEHNR; CDR2 reads FQNEAQ (reference sequence). CDR3 length: 14 amino acids. The CDR3 region is CASSLQFDTGELFF. In DNA form, the CDR3 reads TGTGCCAGCAGCCTACAATTTGACACCGGGGAGCTGTTTTTT.

The rearrangement links TRBV29-1 to TRBJ1-1; D gene unclear. The CDR3 runs 11 residues. The germline gives CDR1 SQVTM, CDR2 ANQGSEA. Deletions cut 4 bases from V and 1 base from J, with 4 bases between. Here the CDR3 reads CSVVPNTEAFF. The DNA of the CDR3 is TGCAGCGTTGTTCCGAACACTGAAGCTTTCTTT.

This clone turned up a few times. The CDR3 coding sequence is TGTGCCTGGAGTAATATTCTGGGTACTGAAGCTTTCTTT. It is translated as CAWSNILGTEAFF. This chain joins TRBV30 and TRBJ1-1; D unresolved. This CDR3 has 13 residues. From germline, CDR1 is GTSNPN and CDR2 SVGIG (reference sequence). V was shortened by 2 bases and J by 5 bases, with 12 bases between the two germline ends.

This chain joins TRBV11-3 and TRBJ2-7; 7 positions agree with TRBD2. V dropped 8 bases and J dropped 4; count of bases not matched to a gene: 8. Germline V gene data show CDR1 as SGHNT and CDR2 as YENEEA. The CDR3 is made up of 13 amino acids. The CDR3 loop reads CASSLGEGYEQYF. The DNA of the CDR3 is TGTGCCAGCTCCTTGGGGGAGGGGTACGAGCAGTACTTC.

The gene calls are TRBV30 and TRBJ1-2; no reliable D call. Germline loops: CDR1 GTSNPN, CDR2 SVGIG (reference sequence). This CDR3 has 15 residues. Trimming took off 0 bases at V and 3 bases at J, with 14 bases between the two ends. CDR3 sequence: CAWSVLQVLYYGYTF. In nucleotides, the CDR3 is TGTGCCTGGAGTGTACTGCAGGTTCTGTACTATGGCTACACCTTC.

The CDR3 protein is CASSLGASTDTQYF. CDR3 DNA: TGTGCCAGCAGCTTAGGAGCCAGCACAGATACGCAGTATTTT. The chain has TRBV11-3 and TRBJ2-3; D is unresolved. The CDR3 is 14 residues long. Trimming took 1 base from V and 0 from J, leaving 5 bases between them. The V gene's germline CDR1 is SGHNT and CDR2 YENEEA. Full variable domain (rest looked up from reference TRBV11-3 and TRBJ2-3): EAGVVQSPRYKIIEKKQPVAFWCNPISGHNTLYWYLQNLGQGPELLIRYENEEAVDDSQLPKDRFSAERLKGVDSTLKIQPAELGDSAVYLCASSLGASTDTQYFGPGTRLTVL.

The chain couples TRBV7-2 to TRBJ2-5, with D possibly matching TRBD2 (5 bases). The V end lost 5 bases, the J end lost 4 bases, and 11 bases lay between the germline ends. CDR3 length equals 13 residues. CDR1 SGHTA and CDR2 FQGNSA come from the germline V gene. CDR3 nucleotide sequence: TGTGCCAGCAGCGGGAGTAATATAGAGACCCAGTACTTC. Amino acid sequence: CASSGSNIETQYF.

This chain links TRBV11-2 with TRBJ2-7; maybe TRBD1 (6 bases). The CDR3 totals 13 residues. The ends were cut back, 5 bases at V and 4 bases at J, with 12 bases in the middle. Germline V gene lookup returns CDR1 SGHAT and CDR2 FQNNGV. The CDR3 region has the DNA TGTGCCAGCAGCCTCCGGACAGATTACGAGCAGTACTTC. Translating it yields CASSLRTDYEQYF.

V gene TRBV5-1 combines with J gene TRBJ2-7; 8 bases agree with TRBD1. V shed 4 bases and J 3 bases; nucleotides not matched to a gene: 6. Germline V lookup: CDR1 SGHRS, CDR2 YFSETQ. This CDR3 is 14 amino acids long. CDR3 in amino acids: CASSTGQGFYEQYF. The CDR3 DNA reads as TGCGCCAGCAGCACAGGACAGGGTTTCTACGAGCAGTACTTC.